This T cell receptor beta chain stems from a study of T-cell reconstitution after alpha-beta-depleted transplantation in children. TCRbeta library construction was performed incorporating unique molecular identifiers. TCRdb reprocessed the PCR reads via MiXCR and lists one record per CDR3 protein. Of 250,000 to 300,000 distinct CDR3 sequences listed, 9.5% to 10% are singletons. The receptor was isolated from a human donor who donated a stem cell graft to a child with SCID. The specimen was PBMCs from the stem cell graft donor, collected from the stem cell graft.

CDR3 residues: CSARGLANNEQFF. CDR3 coding DNA: TGCAGTGCTAGAGGGTTAGCCAACAATGAGCAGTTCTTC. The chain joins TRBV20-1 to TRBJ2-1; D gene ambiguous. The germline CDR1 and CDR2 sequences are DFQATT and SNEGSKA (reference sequence). The V end lost 1 base, the J end lost 5 bases, and 9 bases lay between the germline ends. This CDR3 spans 13 amino acids.